This T cell receptor beta chain was recorded in a study of blood T cells in healthy people across ages. Findings of the study overall: Observed TCR beta diversity per million T cells went down as age went up. This fall followed a roughly linear course with age.

The authors extracted at least 6 micrograms of total RNA per sample. This clonotype was counted only a few times. Its antigen is currently unknown. Through a sample-barcoded 5' primer and a J-beta primer mix, a second PCR was run for roughly 7 to 12 cycles. Every cDNA molecule bore a tag from a template-switch adaptor containing 12 random nucleotides. TCRdb reprocessed the 5' RACE reads via MiXCR and lists one record per CDR3 protein. The data show some 1.7 million distinct CDR3 sequences, 28% seen once. V dropped 8 bases and J dropped 4 bases, with 15 bases sitting between them. This CDR3 has 14 residues.

The sequencing input was blood. The chain links TRBV12-3 or TRBV12-4 to TRBJ1-5; D not resolved. This clonotype was obtained from a woman in her twenties or thirties in good health. The CDR3 region has the DNA TGTGCCAGCTCCTGGGCCGGGGTGAATCAGCCCCAGCATTTT. Translating it yields CASSWAGVNQPQHF.